This T cell receptor beta chain came from a study of blood T cell repertoires in COVID-19. Profiled with immunoSEQ multiplex PCR; TCRdb holds only in-frame clones, not every one. The top ten clones hold 5% of a sample with around 300,000 clones, over 80% of them seen once. With 3 bases removed from V and 4 bases from J, the gap between germline ends came to 13 bases. The CDR3 covers 15 residues. The germline gives CDR1 SGHVS, CDR2 FQNEAQ. Recovered Cohort 3 donors showed two negative PCRs, clearance, or symptom resolution. The clonotype was recovered from a man aged 30 to 45 who had recovered from COVID-19. The chain couples TRBV7-8 to TRBJ2-1, with D perhaps TRBD1 (7 bases). Sequencing was performed on PBMCs or T cells enriched from blood (not recorded which). CDR3 nucleotide sequence: TGTGCCAGCAGCTTCCAGGAGGGGGCTTACAATGAGCAGTTCTTC. Translation gives CASSFQEGAYNEQFF.